Shown below are 30 T cell receptor beta chains from a single sample sequenced in a study of vaccination and CD4 T cells after COVID-19. Their target antigens are unknown. The treatment: 10-day PBMC culture with coronavirus spike peptide pools or control peptides (ViraFEST assay). Scientists ran DNA taken from cultured CD4+ T cells through the Oncomine TCR Beta short-read assay for sequencing. Via MiXCR, TCRdb re-called the PCR reads, giving one row per CDR3 protein. The data show 20,000 to 25,000 distinct CDR3 sequences, less than 80% seen once. Sequencing was performed on CD4+ T cells from blood, cultured in vitro, taken before SARS-CoV-2 vaccination. These receptors all stem from a human donor who received a COVID-19 vaccine.

The chain is built from TRBV10-3 and TRBJ1-5; D is uncertain. This CDR3 has 13 residues. Trimming stripped 3 bases from V and 4 bases from J, with 7 bases between. CDR1 ENHRY and CDR2 SYGVKD come from the germline V gene. The CDR3: CAISDGPNQPQHF. The CDR3 DNA reads as TGTGCCATCAGTGACGGGCCAAATCAGCCCCAGCATTTT.

V gene TRBV15 combines with J gene TRBJ2-5; 9 bases fit TRBD1. Losses at the gene ends were 8 bases for V and 7 bases for J; bases not matched to a gene: 5. Germline lookup yields CDR1 LNHNV and CDR2 YYDKDF (reference sequence). This CDR3 is 12 amino acids long. CDR3 in DNA: TGTGCCACCGGGACAGGGTACGGGACCCAGTACTTC. It specifies CATGTGYGTQYF.

The sample holds a few counts of this clonotype. The chain combines TRBV6-5 with TRBJ2-2, with a weak D call TRBD1 (6 bases). The germline V and J ends were trimmed by 4 bases and 5 bases, with 11 bases remaining between them. The CDR3 is made up of 14 amino acids. Germline V gives CDR1 MNHEY, CDR2 SVGAGI. In DNA, the CDR3 is TGTGCCAGCAGTTTCAACAGGGAAACCGGGGAGCTGTTTTTT. It specifies CASSFNRETGELFF.

The J gene is TRBJ1-1, the V gene TRBV6-1; D gene uncertain. From germline, CDR1 is MNHNS and CDR2 SASEGT. The V and J ends lost 9 bases and 2 bases respectively, with 7 bases between them. This CDR3 comprises 11 residues. CDR3 sequence (DNA): TGTGCCAGTCCTCTTAACACTGAAGCTTTCTTT. This encodes CASPLNTEAFF.

This chain joins TRBV5-1 and TRBJ1-5, with D uncertain. CDR3 length: 15 residues. The V end was cut by 5 bases, the J end by 0 bases, with 12 bases between. CDR1 is SGHRS and CDR2 is YFSETQ in the germline V gene. The CDR3: CASRIGLYSNQPQHF. The CDR3 DNA reads TGCGCCAGCAGGATCGGGCTCTATAGCAATCAGCCCCAGCATTTT.

This chain joins TRBV20-1 and TRBJ1-5; the D is unclear. There are 14 residues in the CDR3. Trimming took 3 bases from V and 3 from J, leaving 12 bases between them. Germline loops: CDR1 DFQATT, CDR2 SNEGSKA (reference sequence). The CDR3 DNA reads as TGCAGTGCTAGGGACGGAATGTCCAATCAGCCCCAGCATTTT. This sequence encodes CSARDGMSNQPQHF.

This chain links TRBV27 with TRBJ1-3; 7 bases are a match to TRBD1. This CDR3 comprises 16 residues. Germline V gives CDR1 MNHEY, CDR2 SMNVEV (reference sequence). After removal of 4 bases from V and 2 bases from J, the junction contained 8 bases not matched to a gene. The CDR3 coding sequence is TGTGCCAGCAGTTCCTTGACAGGGAGGGCTGGAAACACCATATATTTT. This encodes CASSSLTGRAGNTIYF.

J is TRBJ1-1 and V is TRBV7-9; D is ambiguous. Germline V gene data show CDR1 as SEHNR and CDR2 as FQNEAQ (reference sequence). Deletions cut 5 bases from V and 1 base from J, with 8 bases between. The CDR3 has 13 amino acids. CDR3 sequence reads: CASSATANTEAFF. The CDR3 coding sequence is TGTGCCAGCAGCGCCACAGCGAACACTGAAGCTTTCTTT.

This chain links TRBV6-1 with TRBJ1-2; D gene unclear. The germline V gene encodes CDR1 MNHNS and CDR2 SASEGT. The CDR3 runs 14 residues. V was pared by 7 bases and J by 6 bases, with 18 bases between. CDR3 protein: CASTTDARRNGYTF. CDR3 DNA: TGTGCCAGCACCACTGACGCCCGACGGAATGGCTACACCTTC.

The CDR3 here is CASSRHGLNTEAFF. DNA of the CDR3: TGTGCCAGCAGCCGACACGGACTGAACACTGAAGCTTTCTTT. The chain couples TRBV27 to TRBJ1-1; D is unclear. The CDR3 sequence is 14 residues long. Trimming removed 6 bases at V and 0 bases at J, with 11 bases between. Per germline, CDR1 MNHEY and CDR2 SMNVEV (reference sequence).

This chain links TRBV20-1 with TRBJ2-7; possibly TRBD2 for D (7 bases). The germline CDR1 and CDR2 sequences are DFQATT and SNEGSKA (reference sequence). CDR3 size: 14 residues. Trimming removed 6 bases at V and 0 bases at J, with 15 bases between. Here the CDR3 DNA reads TGCAGTGCCCAGGGGAGGGGGATCTCCTACGAGCAGTACTTC. Its translation is CSAQGRGISYEQYF.

The chain couples TRBV6-1 to TRBJ2-2; the match to TRBD2 covers 14 bases. The trim removed 7 bases at V and 5 bases at J, leaving 6 bases unmatched. Germline CDR1 MNHNS, CDR2 SASEGT. The CDR3 runs 16 residues. The CDR3: CASNRLAGGVTGELFF. DNA of the CDR3: TGTGCCAGCAACCGACTAGCGGGGGGGGTTACCGGGGAGCTGTTTTTT.

This rearrangement joins TRBV20-1 to TRBJ2-5; D not resolved. The CDR3 consists of 10 residues. The V and J ends lost 3 bases and 5 bases respectively, with 4 bases between them. The germline V gene encodes CDR1 DFQATT and CDR2 SNEGSKA (reference sequence). The CDR3 DNA reads TGCAGTGCTAGCGGGGAGACCCAGTACTTC. Translation gives CSASGETQYF.

The table lists this clonotype with a few counts. The gene calls are TRBV5-1 and TRBJ1-1; no definite D call. Germline lookup yields CDR1 SGHRS and CDR2 YFSETQ. The CDR3 runs 13 residues. V lost 0 bases and J lost 7, with 10 bases in between. The CDR3 sequence: CASSLADGDEAFF. CDR3 bases: TGCGCCAGCAGCTTGGCCGATGGGGATGAAGCTTTCTTT.

The chain employs TRBV6-1 and TRBJ2-3, with D maybe TRBD2 (7 bases). The V gene lost 8 bases and the J gene lost 2 bases, with 14 bases spanning the gap. There are 14 residues in the CDR3. Germline V lookup: CDR1 MNHNS, CDR2 SASEGT. CDR3 sequence reads: CASRMGGPTDTQYF. The CDR3 nucleotides read TGTGCCAGCCGGATGGGGGGGCCCACAGATACGCAGTATTTT.

This clonotype has more than one count but fewer than ten. This chain links TRBV27 with TRBJ1-1; D is perhaps TRBD1 (6 bases). Germline V gene sequence: CDR1 MNHEY, CDR2 SMNVEV (reference sequence). The CDR3 contains 15 residues. The germline V and J ends were trimmed by 6 bases and 3 bases, with 17 bases remaining between them. The CDR3 reads CASRLGGAGDTEAFF. CDR3 DNA: TGTGCCAGCAGGTTGGGGGGTGCAGGGGACACTGAAGCTTTCTTT.

This chain connects TRBV2 to TRBJ2-7, with D perhaps TRBD1 (5 bases). This CDR3 comprises 14 residues. Germline CDR1 and CDR2: SNHLY and FYNNEI. The V end lost 7 bases, the J end lost 0 bases, and 13 bases lay between the germline ends. The CDR3 loop is CASKDTRSSYEQYF. In DNA form, the CDR3 reads TGTGCCAGCAAGGACACGAGGAGCTCCTACGAGCAGTACTTC.

This chain links TRBV20-1 with TRBJ2-5, with 7 positions matching TRBD2. Germline V lookup: CDR1 DFQATT, CDR2 SNEGSKA (reference sequence). With 3 bases clipped from V and 0 bases from J, the junction kept 19 bases outside the gene matches. The CDR3 covers 19 residues. This chain's CDR3 is CSARFYSSGDVKYQETQYF. CDR3 in DNA: TGCAGTGCTAGGTTTTATTCCAGCGGGGATGTAAAGTACCAAGAGACCCAGTACTTC.

This clonotype was seen more than once but under ten times. The chain links TRBV19 to TRBJ1-1, with TRBD1 as a possible D gene (6 bases). This CDR3 region has 15 residues. Germline V CDR1 and CDR2: LNHDA, SQIVND (reference sequence). V was shortened by 6 bases and J by 0 bases, with 14 bases between the two germline ends. In DNA, the CDR3 is TGTGCCAGTAGCATACAGGGCATCATGAACACTGAAGCTTTCTTT. Its translation is CASSIQGIMNTEAFF.

In its sample, this clonotype was seen a few times. The chain couples TRBV24-1 to TRBJ2-5; a weak D match, TRBD2 (5 bases). This CDR3 comprises 16 residues. The germline V and J ends were trimmed by 3 bases and 3 bases, with 16 bases remaining between them. From germline, CDR1 is KGHDR and CDR2 SFDVKD. CDR3 in DNA: TGTGCCACCAGTGATCGGCGAGCTAGCTCAGAAGAGACCCAGTACTTC. Residues: CATSDRRASSEETQYF.

The chain has TRBV30 and TRBJ1-2; D might be TRBD1 (6 bases). The V gene lost 1 base and the J gene lost 8 bases, with 20 bases spanning the gap. The CDR3 runs 15 residues. Looked up from germline, CDR1 is GTSNPN and CDR2 is SVGIG (reference sequence). The CDR3 spells CAWSEGGGEGYGYTF. The CDR3 nucleotides are TGTGCCTGGAGTGAGGGGGGAGGGGAGGGTTACGGCTACACCTTC.

In its sample, this clonotype was seen a few times. The V gene is TRBV20-1, the J gene TRBJ2-7; 12 nucleotides match TRBD2. The germline CDR1 and CDR2 sequences are DFQATT and SNEGSKA (reference sequence). The CDR3 runs 13 residues. V lost 6 bases to trimming and J lost 3 bases; unmatched junction nucleotides: 3. The CDR3 sequence is CSARLAGDYEQYF. CDR3 in DNA: TGCAGTGCCCGACTAGCGGGGGACTACGAGCAGTACTTC.

This chain joins TRBV7-3 and TRBJ1-1; TRBD1 aligns across 7 bases. CDR3 size: 16 residues. Germline loops: CDR1 SGHTA, CDR2 FQGTGA. V was pared by 0 bases and J by 0 bases, with 4 bases of the junction left unmatched. CDR3 in amino acids: CASSLTRDSLNTEAFF. Here the CDR3 DNA reads TGTGCCAGCAGCTTAACGCGGGACAGCTTGAACACTGAAGCTTTCTTT.

The chain combines TRBV2 with TRBJ2-7; 8 nucleotides line up with TRBD1. Losses at the gene ends were 7 bases for V and 0 bases for J; bases not matched to a gene: 5. The CDR3 runs to 14 residues. The germline CDR1 and CDR2 sequences are SNHLY and FYNNEI. The CDR3 DNA follows: TGTGCCAGCACTACGGGACAGGCCTCCTACGAGCAGTACTTC. This gives the protein CASTTGQASYEQYF.

The CDR3 sequence is CATSQKETQYF. The CDR3 region has the DNA TGTGCCACCAGCCAGAAGGAGACCCAGTACTTC. The V and J genes are TRBV15 and TRBJ2-5; D remains unclear. Deletions cut 5 bases from V and 5 bases from J, with 6 bases between. The CDR3 runs 11 residues. The germline CDR1 and CDR2 sequences are LNHNV and YYDKDF (reference sequence).

The rearrangement links TRBV7-6 to TRBJ2-3; D unresolved. Germline V gene sequence: CDR1 SGHVS, CDR2 FNYEAQ. V lost 5 bases and J lost 4, with 16 bases in between. The CDR3 is made up of 15 amino acids. CDR3 in amino acids: CASSPGPGRADTQYF. Here the CDR3 DNA reads TGTGCCAGCAGCCCGGGCCCTGGGCGTGCAGATACGCAGTATTTT. Drawing the rest from reference TRBV7-6 and TRBJ2-3, the complete variable domain is GAGVSQSPRYKVTKRGQDVALRCDPISGHVSLYWYRQALGQGPEFLTYFNYEAQQDKSGLPNDRFSAERPEGSISTLTIQRTEQRDSAMYRCASSPGPGRADTQYFGPGTRLTVL.

This clonotype was counted only a few times. The chain uses TRBV11-3 and TRBJ1-2, with TRBD1 matching over 11 bases. Unmatched junction bases numbered 3, after V lost 6 bases and J lost 6 bases. The CDR3 sequence is 13 residues long. CDR1 and CDR2 (germline): SGHNT, YENEEA. The CDR3 sequence: CASRSGQGDGYTF. The CDR3 region has the DNA TGTGCCAGCAGATCGGGACAGGGGGATGGCTACACCTTC. The variable domain in full, completed from reference TRBV11-3 and TRBJ1-2, reads EAGVVQSPRYKIIEKKQPVAFWCNPISGHNTLYWYLQNLGQGPELLIRYENEEAVDDSQLPKDRFSAERLKGVDSTLKIQPAELGDSAVYLCASRSGQGDGYTFGSGTRLTVV.

The chain has TRBV1 and TRBJ2-3; the table's D gene call, TRBD1, was not cross checked with the DNA. TRBV1 is an annotated pseudogene. This CDR3 contains 16 residues. CDR3 sequence reads: CTSSQARGAPTDTQYF. The CDR3 coding sequence is TGCACCAGCAGCCAAGCGCGGGGGGCCCCTACAGATACGCAGTATTTT.

The CDR3 coding sequence is TGTGCCAGCAGTTTCACGGGGGTTTCACCAGATACGCAGTATTTT. Its protein product is CASSFTGVSPDTQYF. The chain recombines TRBV12-3 or TRBV12-4 with TRBJ2-3; possibly TRBD2 for D (6 bases). CDR3 size: 15 residues. V was pared by 3 bases and J by 4 bases, with 14 bases between.

The DNA of the CDR3 is TGTGCCAGCAGTGTAGGGACAGGGGGCGGCGGCAATCAGCCCCAGCATTTT. Encoded protein: CASSVGTGGGGNQPQHF. The gene calls are TRBV6-1 and TRBJ1-5; TRBD1 agrees at 12 bases. In germline, CDR1 is MNHNS, CDR2 SASEGT. The junction had 6 bases not matched to a gene; V was cut back by 4 bases and J by 2 bases. The CDR3 covers 17 residues.